The text below deals with one T cell receptor beta chain. The antigen remains unidentified. One base away lies a much larger clone, so this may be a sequencing read error. This sample is part of a study of human T cells and chemical hapten exposure. For the study at large: Skin on the upper inner arm, 2 cm by 2 cm in size, was sensitized with 2% DPC. Whole-study results and caveats: TCRs above 1 in 1000 frequency stayed constant with DPC sensitization.

Germline V gene lookup returns CDR1 MNHEY and CDR2 SMNVEV (reference sequence). The CDR3 totals 14 residues. Deletions cut 1 base from V and 2 bases from J, with 9 bases between. In TCRdb, the RACE reads were re-called with MiXCR into one record per CDR3 protein. The profile shows about 190,000 distinct CDR3 sequences, approximately 24% of them singletons. Time point specified: patch test 3, about 24 weeks after DPC sensitization. Treatment here: therapeutic diphenylcyclopropenone sensitization with weekly scalp DPC. Blood, whole and unfractionated, served as the source for total RNA extraction. The source of this sequence is a middle-aged woman with alopecia areata. Some clones in this sample may be carry-over from other donors' samples. The J gene is TRBJ2-7, the V gene TRBV27; D is unresolved. Sequencing used whole blood, obtained in connection with sensitization to the hapten diphenylcyclopropenone (DPC). CDR3 region: CASSLWNQPYEQYF. The CDR3 coding sequence is TGTGCCAGCAGTTTATGGAACCAACCCTACGAGCAGTACTTC.